The rows below give T cell receptor beta chains drawn from one sample of a study of CXCR3-negative and CXCR3-positive naive CD8 T cells. From its re-call of the 5' RACE reads, TCRdb lists each CDR3 protein once, without DNA. The table lists about 24,000 distinct CDR3 sequences. Sequenced sample: naive CXCR3- CD8+ T cells from blood. Source of these receptors: a human donor in good health. Some clones in this sample may be carry-over from other donors' samples. Each CDR3 is given with its conserved first and last residue. Clone size is given for some rows only: seen once, a few or many times, or a class if the clone is expanded.

J gene: TRBJ2-7; V gene: TRBV7-2; clone size: .; CDR3 protein: CASSLTGYEQYF
J gene: TRBJ2-1; V gene: TRBV4-1; clone size: .; CDR3 protein: CASSRLQGGKDEQFF
J gene: TRBJ2-1; V gene: TRBV6-2/TRBV6-3; clone size: .; CDR3 protein: CASSYRHLGHNEQFF
J gene: TRBJ2-5; V gene: TRBV29-1; clone size: .; CDR3 protein: CSVVPDQETQYF
J gene: TRBJ2-5; V gene: TRBV6-2/TRBV6-3; clone size: .; CDR3 protein: CASSYPTTLGETQYF
J gene: TRBJ2-7; V gene: TRBV28; clone size: .; CDR3 protein: CASSFSSSYEQYF
J gene: TRBJ1-5; V gene: TRBV6-2/TRBV6-3; clone size: .; CDR3 protein: CASSYGVSNQPQHF
J gene: TRBJ1-3; V gene: TRBV25-1; clone size: .; CDR3 protein: CASSWEGNTIYF
J gene: TRBJ2-7; V gene: TRBV19; clone size: .; CDR3 protein: CASGMGRIYEQYF
J gene: TRBJ2-5; V gene: TRBV7-7; clone size: .; CDR3 protein: CASSLLAGGRQETQYF
J gene: TRBJ2-7; V gene: TRBV27; clone size: .; CDR3 protein: CASSLDYTSFYEQYF
J gene: TRBJ2-3; V gene: TRBV28; clone size: .; CDR3 protein: CASRGLAGVTDTQYF
J gene: TRBJ2-1; V gene: TRBV20-1; clone size: .; CDR3 protein: CSAIRAGGYNEQFF
J gene: TRBJ2-1; V gene: TRBV3-1; clone size: .; CDR3 protein: CASSQDSWAGGHEQFF
J gene: TRBJ1-1; V gene: TRBV7-3; clone size: .; CDR3 protein: CASSLAGTADTEAFF
J gene: TRBJ2-1; V gene: TRBV19; clone size: .; CDR3 protein: CASRTGYNEQFF
J gene: TRBJ2-7; V gene: TRBV7-6; clone size: medium-sized; CDR3 protein: CASSLIGPLDEQYF
J gene: TRBJ2-5; V gene: TRBV7-7; clone size: .; CDR3 protein: CASSQTGNQETQYF
J gene: TRBJ2-7; V gene: TRBV29-1; clone size: .; CDR3 protein: CSVGSGAYEQYF
J gene: TRBJ2-1; V gene: TRBV20-1; clone size: .; CDR3 protein: CSARLLAGVGNEQFF
J gene: TRBJ2-1; V gene: TRBV4-2; clone size: medium-sized; CDR3 protein: CASSAQGGGIPYNEQFF
J gene: TRBJ2-7; V gene: TRBV20-1; clone size: .; CDR3 protein: CSARELAGGSEQYF
J gene: TRBJ2-7; V gene: TRBV5-5; clone size: .; CDR3 protein: CASSLFLGDEQYF
J gene: TRBJ1-1; V gene: TRBV5-1; clone size: .; CDR3 protein: CASSLGHSNTEAFF
J gene: TRBJ1-2; V gene: TRBV1; clone size: .; CDR3 protein: CTSSQEPGPYGYTF
J gene: TRBJ2-5; V gene: TRBV12-3/TRBV12-4; clone size: .; CDR3 protein: CASSHPGRGGETQYF
J gene: TRBJ2-5; V gene: TRBV4-1; clone size: .; CDR3 protein: CASSQDRQVETQYF
J gene: TRBJ2-2; V gene: TRBV7-9; clone size: medium-sized; CDR3 protein: CASRPPGLPAGELFF
J gene: TRBJ2-2; V gene: TRBV7-6; clone size: .; CDR3 protein: CASSLPERGGELFF
J gene: TRBJ1-5; V gene: TRBV20-1; clone size: .; CDR3 protein: CSAADNQPQHF
J gene: TRBJ2-7; V gene: TRBV18; clone size: .; CDR3 protein: CASSPGQGVGEQYF
J gene: TRBJ1-2; V gene: TRBV7-6; clone size: .; CDR3 protein: CASSLGTGDAYGYTF
J gene: TRBJ2-5; V gene: TRBV6-2/TRBV6-3; clone size: .; CDR3 protein: CASSYGETQYF
J gene: TRBJ1-1; V gene: TRBV7-9; clone size: medium-sized; CDR3 protein: CASSSDHQGPNTEAFF
J gene: TRBJ2-3; V gene: TRBV28; clone size: .; CDR3 protein: CASSPSRTDGTVADTQYF
J gene: TRBJ1-2; V gene: TRBV20-1; clone size: .; CDR3 protein: CSARDSSGGNYGYTF
J gene: TRBJ1-1; V gene: TRBV20-1; clone size: .; CDR3 protein: CSARPAGWSNTEAFF
J gene: TRBJ1-1; V gene: TRBV12-3/TRBV12-4; clone size: .; CDR3 protein: CASSSGIEAFF
J gene: TRBJ1-1; V gene: TRBV6-2/TRBV6-3; clone size: .; CDR3 protein: CASSYGTEAFF
J gene: TRBJ1-5; V gene: TRBV29-1; clone size: .; CDR3 protein: CSVVEGSEVQPQHF
J gene: TRBJ2-7; V gene: TRBV5-6; clone size: .; CDR3 protein: CASSPGTNPSYEQYF
J gene: TRBJ1-1; V gene: TRBV12-3/TRBV12-4; clone size: .; CDR3 protein: CASSPGRWDTEAFF
J gene: TRBJ1-5; V gene: TRBV7-2; clone size: .; CDR3 protein: CASSLGGGFGQPQHF
J gene: TRBJ2-1; V gene: TRBV7-6; clone size: .; CDR3 protein: CAISARDNEQFF
J gene: TRBJ2-1; V gene: TRBV12-3/TRBV12-4; clone size: .; CDR3 protein: CASSFPEWRESSYNEQFF
J gene: TRBJ2-3; V gene: TRBV6-2/TRBV6-3; clone size: .; CDR3 protein: CASSTSGYTDTQYF
J gene: TRBJ2-7; V gene: TRBV7-9; clone size: .; CDR3 protein: CASSFNRESSYEQYF
J gene: TRBJ2-2; V gene: TRBV28; clone size: .; CDR3 protein: CASTNRMGGPGELFF
J gene: TRBJ2-1; V gene: TRBV15; clone size: .; CDR3 protein: CATSVEGPEQFF
J gene: TRBJ2-7; V gene: TRBV20-1; clone size: .; CDR3 protein: CSVREGQGSAYEQYF
J gene: TRBJ2-7; V gene: TRBV18; clone size: .; CDR3 protein: CASSPPVYEQYF
J gene: TRBJ2-3; V gene: TRBV9; clone size: medium-sized; CDR3 protein: CASSGPGGRADTQYF
J gene: TRBJ1-2; V gene: TRBV20-1; clone size: .; CDR3 protein: CSARGAAISDGYTF